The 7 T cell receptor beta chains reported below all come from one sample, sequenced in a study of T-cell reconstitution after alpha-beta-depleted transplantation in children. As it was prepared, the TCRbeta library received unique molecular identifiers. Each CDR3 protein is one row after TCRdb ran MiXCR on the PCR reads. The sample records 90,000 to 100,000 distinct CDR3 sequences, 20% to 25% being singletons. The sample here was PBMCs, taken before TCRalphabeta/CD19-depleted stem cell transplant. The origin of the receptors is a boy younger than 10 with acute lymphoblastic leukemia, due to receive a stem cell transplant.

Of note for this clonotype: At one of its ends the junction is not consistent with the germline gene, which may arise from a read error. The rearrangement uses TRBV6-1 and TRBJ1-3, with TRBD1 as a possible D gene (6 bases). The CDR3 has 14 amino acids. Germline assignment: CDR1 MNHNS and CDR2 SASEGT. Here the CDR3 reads CATSTGSSGNTIYF. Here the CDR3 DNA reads TGTGCCACCAGTACAGGGAGCTCTGGAAACACCATATATTTT.

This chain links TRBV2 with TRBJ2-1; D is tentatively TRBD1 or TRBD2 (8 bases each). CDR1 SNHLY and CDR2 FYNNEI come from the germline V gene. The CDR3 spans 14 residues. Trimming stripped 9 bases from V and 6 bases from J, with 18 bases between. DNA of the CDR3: TGTGCCAGTTTCCAGGGGGCGGGGGGCAATGAGCAGTTCTTC. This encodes CASFQGAGGNEQFF.

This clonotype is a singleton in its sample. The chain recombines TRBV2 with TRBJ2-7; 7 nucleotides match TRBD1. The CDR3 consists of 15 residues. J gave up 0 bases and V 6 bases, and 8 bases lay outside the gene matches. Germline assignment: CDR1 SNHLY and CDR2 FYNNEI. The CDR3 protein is CASRFYQGDSYEQYF. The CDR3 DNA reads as TGTGCCAGCAGATTTTATCAGGGGGACTCCTACGAGCAGTACTTC.

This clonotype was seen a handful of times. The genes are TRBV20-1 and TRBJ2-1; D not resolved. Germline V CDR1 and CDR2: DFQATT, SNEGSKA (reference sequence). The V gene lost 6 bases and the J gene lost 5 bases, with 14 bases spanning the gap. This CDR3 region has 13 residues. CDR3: CSAKVELHNEQFF. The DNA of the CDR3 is TGCAGTGCCAAGGTTGAACTGCACAATGAGCAGTTCTTC.

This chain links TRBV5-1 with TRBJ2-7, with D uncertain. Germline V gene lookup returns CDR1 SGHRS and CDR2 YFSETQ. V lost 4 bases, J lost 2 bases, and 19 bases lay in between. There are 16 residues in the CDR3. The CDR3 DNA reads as TGCGCCAGCAGCAGTACAGCCGGAGTCATGGCCTACGAGCAGTACTTC. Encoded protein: CASSSTAGVMAYEQYF.

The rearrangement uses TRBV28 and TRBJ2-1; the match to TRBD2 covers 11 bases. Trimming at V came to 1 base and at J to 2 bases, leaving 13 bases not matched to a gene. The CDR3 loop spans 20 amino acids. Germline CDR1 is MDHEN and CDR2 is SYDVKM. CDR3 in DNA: TGTGCCAGCAGTTTATTGGTAAATAGCGGGAGGGGAGTAACCTACAATGAGCAGTTCTTC. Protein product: CASSLLVNSGRGVTYNEQFF.

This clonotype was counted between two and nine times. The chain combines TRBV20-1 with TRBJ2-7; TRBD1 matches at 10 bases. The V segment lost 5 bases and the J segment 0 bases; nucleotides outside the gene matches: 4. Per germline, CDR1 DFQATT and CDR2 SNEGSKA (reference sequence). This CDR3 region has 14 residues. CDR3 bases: TGCAGTGCTGCCGGGACAGGGGTCTCCTACGAGCAGTACTTC. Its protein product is CSAAGTGVSYEQYF.